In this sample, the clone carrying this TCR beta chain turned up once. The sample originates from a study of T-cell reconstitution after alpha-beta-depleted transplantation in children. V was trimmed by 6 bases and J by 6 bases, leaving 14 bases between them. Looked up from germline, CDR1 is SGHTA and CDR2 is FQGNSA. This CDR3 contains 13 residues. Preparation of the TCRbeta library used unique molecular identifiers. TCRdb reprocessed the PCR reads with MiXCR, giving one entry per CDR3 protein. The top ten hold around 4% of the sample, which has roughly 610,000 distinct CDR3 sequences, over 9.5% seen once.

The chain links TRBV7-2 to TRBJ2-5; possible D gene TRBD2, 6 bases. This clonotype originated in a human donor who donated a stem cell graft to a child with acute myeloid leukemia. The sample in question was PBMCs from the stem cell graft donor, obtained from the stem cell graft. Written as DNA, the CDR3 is TGTGCCAGCAGTACGGGACTCCTCAAGACCCAGTACTTC. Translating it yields CASSTGLLKTQYF.